This entry is about one TCR beta chain. The antigen is undetermined. None of the donors, who were healthy HIV-negative adults, had recently had acute infections or vaccinations. Running of the assay took place at deep level. Assay used: immunoSEQ multiplex PCR; TCRdb lists only in-frame clones, some missing. The sample records over a million clones, more than 95% being singletons. V was cut by 4 bases and J by 9 bases, with 28 bases left in between. CDR1 SGHTA and CDR2 FQGNSA come from the germline V gene. There are 18 residues in the CDR3. The data belong to a study of shared clonotypes between healthy human individuals. Broader study findings: Shared clonotypes across all four donors exceeded non-shared ones in generation probability.

Sequenced input: naive CD4+ T cells sorted from blood. Sample subset: CD45RA+ positively selected. The sequence came from a young man in good health. The V gene is TRBV7-2, the J gene TRBJ2-4; D possibly matches TRBD1 or TRBD2 (5 bases each). The CDR3 sequence is CASSSRSGTATFGGIQYF. The CDR3 nucleotides are TGTGCCAGCAGCTCGAGATCCGGGACCGCGACCTTTGGTGGCATTCAGTACTTC.